The present entry profiles one TCR beta chain with its context. The antigen is undetermined. This sample is drawn from a study of shared clonotypes between healthy human individuals. V was trimmed by 4 bases and J by 0 bases, leaving 10 bases between them. The CDR3 loop spans 14 amino acids. Germline V CDR1 and CDR2: MDHEN, SYDVKM. The study ran the assay at deep level. Sorted-subset replicate PCRs used around 0.2 ug DNA, approximately 27,000 T cell genomes. Clones were read by immunoSEQ multiplex PCR, and TCRdb kept only the in-frame ones, dropping some. This sample carries roughly 2.2 million clones, 90% to 95% of them seen once, and the ten largest clones take 0.39%. Memory CD4+ cells were the fraction left after CD45RA+ naive selection. Study outcomes and limitations: Generally, naive subsets (rather than memory subsets) showed larger estimated richness.

The TCR originated in a man aged 18 to 30 in good health. Some clones in this sample may be carry-over from other donors' samples. The gene calls are TRBV28 and TRBJ2-7; D is unresolved. Input material: naive CD4+ T cells from PBMCs. Subset here: CD45RA+ positively selected. CDR3 coding DNA: TGTGCCAGCAGTTCCGACCGAAACTCCTACGAGCAGTACTTC. Its protein product is CASSSDRNSYEQYF.